The source of this T cell receptor (beta chain) is a study of T cell responses to AZD1222 COVID-19 vaccine. Study at large: Timing groups of about 4 and about 12 weeks for second doses were pooled. General study findings and limits: Without day 14 samples, only post-peak T cell repertoires were studied.

Sequenced by immunoSEQ multiplex PCR; TCRdb stores in-frame clones only, minus some. The sample contains 65,000 to 85,000 clones, 90% of which appear only once. V gave up 0 bases and J gave up 8 bases; unmatched junction bases: 7. The CDR3 contains 15 residues. Germline loops: CDR1 SEHNR, CDR2 FQNEAQ (reference sequence). Regarding this clone: Its target is not known.

The sequenced sample was peripheral blood, obtained on day 0 of AZD1222 vaccination. This TCR derives from an adult in good health. The rearrangement links TRBV7-9 to TRBJ1-1; 9 positions match TRBD1. Here the CDR3 DNA reads TGTGCCAGCAGCTTAGCCGCGACAGGGGGAAGAGAAGCTTTCTTT. Translated: CASSLAATGGREAFF.